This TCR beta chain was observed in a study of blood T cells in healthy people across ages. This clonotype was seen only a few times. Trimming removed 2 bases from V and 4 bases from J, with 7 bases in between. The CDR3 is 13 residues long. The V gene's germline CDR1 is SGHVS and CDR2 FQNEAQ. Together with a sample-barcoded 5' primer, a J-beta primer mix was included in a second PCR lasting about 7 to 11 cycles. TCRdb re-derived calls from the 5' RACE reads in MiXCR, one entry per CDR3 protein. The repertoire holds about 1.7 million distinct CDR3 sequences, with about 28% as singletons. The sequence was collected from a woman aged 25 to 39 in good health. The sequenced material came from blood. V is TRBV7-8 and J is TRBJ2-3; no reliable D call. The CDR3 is CASSLTEADTQYF. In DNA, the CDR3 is TGTGCCAGCAGCTTAACAGAGGCAGATACGCAGTATTTT.